A single sample is the source of the 12 T cell receptor beta chains below, sequenced in a study of CXCR3-negative and CXCR3-positive naive CD8 T cells. Study-wide results and caveats: The TRB CDR3s that CXCR3-positive naive cells carried were more hydrophobic than those of CXCR3-negative naive cells.

TRB cDNA was prepared as libraries by UMI-labeled 5' RACE. TCRdb re-called the 5' RACE reads; every CDR3 protein appears as one record, without DNA. The sample table includes 95,000 to 100,000 distinct CDR3 sequences. Antigen specificity for these receptors is unknown. The sample was naive CXCR3+ CD8+ T cells from blood. Subset indicated: CD45RO-CCR7+CD27+CD95- naive CD8+ T cells expressing CXCR3 (TNR3+). These receptor sequences come from a human donor in good health. Some clones in this sample may be carry-over from other donors' samples.

This sequence joins TRBV7-8 and TRBJ2-2; absent DNA, TCRdb's TRBD1 call cannot be checked. CDR1 and CDR2 (germline): SGHVS, FQNEAQ. The CDR3 contains 17 residues. Here the CDR3 reads CASSLPEGDRPTGELFF. Supplemented by reference TRBV7-8 and TRBJ2-2, the full variable domain reads GAGVSQSPRYKVAKRGQDVALRCDPISGHVSLFWYQQALGQGPEFLTYFQNEAQLDKSGLPSDRFFAERPEGSVSTLKIQRTQQEDSAVYLCASSLPEGDRPTGELFFGEGSRLTVL.

The chain carries TRBV30 and TRBJ2-3; without DNA, the TCRdb call of TRBD1 cannot be checked. Germline values: CDR1 GTSNPN, CDR2 SVGIG (reference sequence). The CDR3 is 17 residues long. The CDR3 sequence: CAWYPGDGRISTDTQYF.

The genes are TRBV9 and TRBJ1-2. Germline-derived CDR1 and CDR2 are SGDLS and YYNGEE. The CDR3 covers 13 residues. Here the CDR3 reads CASSVQTDYGYTF.

V is TRBV4-2 and J is TRBJ1-1; TCRdb reports TRBD1, a call that lacks DNA to check it against. Germline values: CDR1 LGHNA, CDR2 YNFKEQ. There are 11 residues in the CDR3. The CDR3 reads CASSQGLEAFF.

This chain joins TRBV15 and TRBJ2-7. Germline assignment: CDR1 LNHNV and CDR2 YYDKDF (reference sequence). CDR3 length: 14 amino acids. The CDR3 loop reads CATSRAQGAYEQYF.

The rearrangement links TRBV7-8 to TRBJ2-5; TCRdb gives TRBD2 as the D gene, but with no DNA this cannot be confirmed. The CDR3 spans 15 residues. CDR1 is SGHVS, CDR2 FQNEAQ, per germline. The CDR3 is CASTPTQRLFETQYF.

CDR3 residues: CASSFKGGTEAFF. V and J are TRBV28 and TRBJ1-1. The CDR3 contains 13 residues. The germline V gene encodes CDR1 MDHEN and CDR2 SYDVKM.

The chain's CDR3 is CASSKVRENYGYTF. The chain is built from TRBV6-2 or TRBV6-3 and TRBJ1-2. The germline V gene has CDR1 MNHEY and CDR2 SVGEGT. The CDR3 is 14 residues long.

The chain couples TRBV28 to TRBJ1-5; TCRdb designates TRBD1, a call that cannot be tested without DNA. Germline V CDR1 and CDR2: MDHEN, SYDVKM. There are 17 residues in the CDR3. CDR3 sequence: CASSLAQGIRSNQPQHF.

This chain connects TRBV15 to TRBJ1-2; the D gene TCRdb calls, TRBD1, cannot be checked with no DNA. The CDR3 sequence is 17 residues long. In germline, CDR1 is LNHNV, CDR2 YYDKDF (reference sequence). CDR3 sequence reads: CATSRDGGQGKFLGYTF.

CDR3 in amino acids: CASSLGTTGVYYEQYF. The chain joins TRBV7-9 to TRBJ2-7; TCRdb returns TRBD1, unconfirmable since there is no DNA. Germline V lookup: CDR1 SEHNR, CDR2 FQNEAQ (reference sequence). The CDR3 is made up of 16 amino acids.

The genes are TRBV2 and TRBJ1-1; the TCRdb D gene call, TRBD1, has no DNA to confirm it. The CDR3 extends over 14 amino acids. The germline CDR1 and CDR2 sequences are SNHLY and FYNNEI. This CDR3 reads CASSETVGGTEAFF. Drawing the rest from reference TRBV2 and TRBJ1-1, the complete variable domain is EPEVTQTPSHQVTQMGQEVILRCVPISNHLYFYWYRQILGQKVEFLVSFYNNEISEKSEIFDDQFSVERPDGSNFTLKIRSTKLEDSAMYFCASSETVGGTEAFFGQGTRLTVV.